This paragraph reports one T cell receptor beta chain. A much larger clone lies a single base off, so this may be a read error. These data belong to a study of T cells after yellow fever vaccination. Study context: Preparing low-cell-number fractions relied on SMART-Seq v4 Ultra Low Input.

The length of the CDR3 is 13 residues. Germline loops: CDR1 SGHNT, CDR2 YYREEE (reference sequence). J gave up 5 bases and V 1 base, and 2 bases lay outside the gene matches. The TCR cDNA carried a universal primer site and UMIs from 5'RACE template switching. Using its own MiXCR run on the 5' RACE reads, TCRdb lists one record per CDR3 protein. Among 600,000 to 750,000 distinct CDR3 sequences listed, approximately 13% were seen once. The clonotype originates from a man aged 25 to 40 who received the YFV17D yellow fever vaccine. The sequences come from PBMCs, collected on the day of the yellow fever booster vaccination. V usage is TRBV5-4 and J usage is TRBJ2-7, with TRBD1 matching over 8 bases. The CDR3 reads CASSLQGADEQYF. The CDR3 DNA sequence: TGTGCCAGCAGCTTGCAGGGGGCCGACGAGCAGTACTTC.